The present T cell receptor beta chain was sequenced within a study of CD8+CD57+ T cells in acquired aplastic anemia. About the research overall: Sorted CD4+ and CD8+ cell DNA averaged approximately 3.4 ug. An average of roughly 10 million reads for CD4+ cells was obtained from healthy donors.

CDR3 size: 17 residues. Per germline, CDR1 SGHDN and CDR2 FVKESK. J lost 4 bases, V lost 1 base, and 12 bases had no gene match. This clonotype was seen at least ten times. The template used for profiling TCR beta VDJ and CDR3 was genomic DNA. TCRdb re-analysed the reads in MiXCR, keeping a single row per CDR3 protein. There are about 220,000 distinct CDR3 sequences in the sample; about 37% occur only once, and 0.95% to 1.2% lies in the top ten. The clonotype originates from a human donor in good health, serving as a control. The genes are TRBV14 and TRBJ2-5; TRBD2 aligns across 7 bases. Sequenced: sorted CD4+, CD8+, or CD8+CD57+ T cells (not recorded which) from PBMCs. CDR3 sequence reads: CASSQGSGNVRRETQYF. The CDR3 DNA follows: TGTGCCAGCAGCCAAGGAAGCGGGAATGTGAGGCGAGAGACCCAGTACTTC.